The sequence of this TCR beta chain was determined in a study of blood T cells in healthy people across ages. Details on this clonotype: Its antigen is unidentified.

Study outcomes and limitations: Calculation of diversity from one million T cells yielded estimates considered to be underestimates.

This CDR3 contains 15 residues. V dropped 4 bases and J dropped 5; count of bases not matched to a gene: 8. The use of a sample-barcoded 5' primer and a J-beta primer mix characterized a second PCR of about 7 to 12 cycles. The template-switch adaptor, which had 12 random nucleotides, put a tag on each cDNA molecule. There were at least 3 million CDR3-containing paired-end reads obtained from each sample. TCRdb ran MiXCR on the 5' RACE reads and lists one entry per CDR3 protein. The profile shows about 970,000 distinct CDR3 sequences, roughly 51% of them singletons. The clonotype was recovered from a woman aged 55-70 years in good health. The chain has TRBV12-3 or TRBV12-4 and TRBJ1-1; 9 bases are shared with TRBD1. The sequencing sample was made of blood. CDR3: CASSSAGTGRTEAFF. CDR3 nucleotide sequence: TGTGCCAGCAGTTCCGCCGGGACAGGGAGGACTGAAGCTTTCTTT.